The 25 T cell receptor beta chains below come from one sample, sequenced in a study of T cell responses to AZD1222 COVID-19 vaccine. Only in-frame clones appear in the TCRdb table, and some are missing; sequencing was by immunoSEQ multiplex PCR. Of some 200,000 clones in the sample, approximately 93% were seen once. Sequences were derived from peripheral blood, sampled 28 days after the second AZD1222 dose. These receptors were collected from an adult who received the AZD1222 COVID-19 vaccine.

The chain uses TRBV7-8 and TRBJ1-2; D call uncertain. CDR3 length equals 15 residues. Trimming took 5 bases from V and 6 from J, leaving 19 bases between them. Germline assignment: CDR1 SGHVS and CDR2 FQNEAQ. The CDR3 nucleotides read TGTGCCAGCAGCCCTAGGACCGTCCGAGGCGATGGCTACACCTTC. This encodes CASSPRTVRGDGYTF.

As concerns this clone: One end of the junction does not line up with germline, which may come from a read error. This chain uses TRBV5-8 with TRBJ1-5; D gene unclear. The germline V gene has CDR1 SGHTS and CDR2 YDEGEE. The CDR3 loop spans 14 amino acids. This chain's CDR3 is CASSILTSGQSQHF. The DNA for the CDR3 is TGTGCCAGCAGCATTCTTACGTCCGGTCAGTCCCAGCATTTT.

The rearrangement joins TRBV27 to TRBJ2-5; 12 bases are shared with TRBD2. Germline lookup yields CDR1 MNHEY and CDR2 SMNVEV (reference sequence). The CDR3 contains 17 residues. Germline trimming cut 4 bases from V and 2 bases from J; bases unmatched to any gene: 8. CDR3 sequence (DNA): TGTGCCAGCAGTTCCCGGACTAGCGGGGCTCAACAAGAGACCCAGTACTTC. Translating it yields CASSSRTSGAQQETQYF.

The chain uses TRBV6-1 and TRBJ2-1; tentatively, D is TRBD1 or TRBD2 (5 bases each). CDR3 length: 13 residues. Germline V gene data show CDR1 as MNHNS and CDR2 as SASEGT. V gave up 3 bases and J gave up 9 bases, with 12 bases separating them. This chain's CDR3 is CASSDLSRGEQFF. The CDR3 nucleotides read TGTGCCAGCAGTGACCTATCGAGGGGTGAGCAGTTCTTC.

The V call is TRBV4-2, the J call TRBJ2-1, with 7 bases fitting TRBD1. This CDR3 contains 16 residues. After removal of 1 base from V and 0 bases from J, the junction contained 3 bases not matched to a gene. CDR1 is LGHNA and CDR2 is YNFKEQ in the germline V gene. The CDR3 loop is CASSQVAGGSYNEQFF. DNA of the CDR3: TGTGCCAGCAGCCAAGTGGCAGGGGGCTCCTACAATGAGCAGTTCTTC.

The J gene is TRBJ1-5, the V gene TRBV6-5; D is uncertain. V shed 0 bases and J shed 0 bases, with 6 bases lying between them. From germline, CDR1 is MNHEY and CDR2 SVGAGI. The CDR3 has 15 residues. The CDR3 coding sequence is TGTGCCAGCAGTTACTCTGCCGGTAGCAATCAGCCCCAGCATTTT. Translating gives CASSYSAGSNQPQHF.

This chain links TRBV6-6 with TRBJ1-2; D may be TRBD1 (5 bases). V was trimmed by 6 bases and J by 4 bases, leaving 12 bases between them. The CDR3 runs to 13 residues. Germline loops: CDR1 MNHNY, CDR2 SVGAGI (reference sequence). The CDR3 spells CASRPGTGYGYTF. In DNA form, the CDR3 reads TGTGCCAGCAGGCCCGGGACCGGCTATGGCTACACCTTC.

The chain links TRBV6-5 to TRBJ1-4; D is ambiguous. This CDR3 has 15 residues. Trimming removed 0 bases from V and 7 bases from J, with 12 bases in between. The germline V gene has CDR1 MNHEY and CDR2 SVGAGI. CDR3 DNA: TGTGCCAGCAGTTACTCGCCCAGACGGGGTGAAAAACTGTTTTTT. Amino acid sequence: CASSYSPRRGEKLFF.

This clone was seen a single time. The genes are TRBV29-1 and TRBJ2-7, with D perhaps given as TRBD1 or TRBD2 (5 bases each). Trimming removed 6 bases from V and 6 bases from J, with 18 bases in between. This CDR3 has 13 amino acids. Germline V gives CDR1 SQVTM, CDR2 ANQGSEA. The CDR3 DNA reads TGCAGCGTGGGAATGGGGGAAAATCGCGAGCAGTACTTC. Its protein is CSVGMGENREQYF.

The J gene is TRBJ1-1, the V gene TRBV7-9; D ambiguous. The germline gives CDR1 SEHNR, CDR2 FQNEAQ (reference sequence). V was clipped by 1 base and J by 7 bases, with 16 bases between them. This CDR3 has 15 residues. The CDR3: CASSLEPGRWGEAFF. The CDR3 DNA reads TGTGCCAGCAGCTTAGAGCCGGGGAGGTGGGGTGAAGCTTTCTTT. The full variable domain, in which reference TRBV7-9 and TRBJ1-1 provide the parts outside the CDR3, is DTGVSQNPRHKITKRGQNVTFRCDPISEHNRLYWYRQTLGQGPEFLTYFQNEAQLEKSRLLSDRFSAERPKGSFSTLEIQRTEQGDSAMYLCASSLEPGRWGEAFFGQGTRLTVV.

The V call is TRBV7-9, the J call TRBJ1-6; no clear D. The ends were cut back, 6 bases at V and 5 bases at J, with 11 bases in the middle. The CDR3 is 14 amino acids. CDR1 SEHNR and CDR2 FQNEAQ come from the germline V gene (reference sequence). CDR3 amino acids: CASRTGNNNSPLHF. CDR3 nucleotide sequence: TGTGCCAGCAGGACGGGAAACAATAATTCACCCCTCCACTTT.

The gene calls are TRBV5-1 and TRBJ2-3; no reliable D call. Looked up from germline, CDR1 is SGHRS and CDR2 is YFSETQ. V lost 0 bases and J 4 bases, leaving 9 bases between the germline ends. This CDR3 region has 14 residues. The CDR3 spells CASSLVSVADTQYF. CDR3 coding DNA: TGCGCCAGCAGCTTGGTATCGGTGGCAGATACGCAGTATTTT.

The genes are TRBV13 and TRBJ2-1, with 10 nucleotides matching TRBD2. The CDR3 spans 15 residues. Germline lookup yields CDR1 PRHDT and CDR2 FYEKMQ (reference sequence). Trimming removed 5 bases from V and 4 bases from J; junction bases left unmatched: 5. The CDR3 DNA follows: TGTGCCAGCAGCCTGACTAGCGGGTCTTACAATGAGCAGTTCTTC. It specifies CASSLTSGSYNEQFF.

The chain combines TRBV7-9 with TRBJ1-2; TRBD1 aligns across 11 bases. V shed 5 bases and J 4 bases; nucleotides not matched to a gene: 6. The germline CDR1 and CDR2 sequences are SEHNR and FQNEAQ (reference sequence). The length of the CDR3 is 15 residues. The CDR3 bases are TGTGCCAGCAGCATCGCCGGGACAGGGGGCTATGGCTACACCTTC. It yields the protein CASSIAGTGGYGYTF. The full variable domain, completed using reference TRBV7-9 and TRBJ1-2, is DTGVSQNPRHKITKRGQNVTFRCDPISEHNRLYWYRQTLGQGPEFLTYFQNEAQLEKSRLLSDRFSAERPKGSFSTLEIQRTEQGDSAMYLCASSIAGTGGYGYTFGSGTRLTVV.

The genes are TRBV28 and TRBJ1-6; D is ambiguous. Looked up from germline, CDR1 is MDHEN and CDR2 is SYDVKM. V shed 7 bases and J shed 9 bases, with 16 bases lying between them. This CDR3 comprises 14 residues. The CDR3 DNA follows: TGTGCCAGCACTCGAGAAACAAGATCTTCACCCCTCCACTTT. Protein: CASTRETRSSPLHF.

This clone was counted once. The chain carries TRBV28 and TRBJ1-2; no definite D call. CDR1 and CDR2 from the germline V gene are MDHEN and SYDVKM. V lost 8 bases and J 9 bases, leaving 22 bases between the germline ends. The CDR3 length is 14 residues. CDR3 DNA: TGTGCCAGCGACGTAGCTTCCCCAGTTCGTCGCTACACCTTC. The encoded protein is CASDVASPVRRYTF.

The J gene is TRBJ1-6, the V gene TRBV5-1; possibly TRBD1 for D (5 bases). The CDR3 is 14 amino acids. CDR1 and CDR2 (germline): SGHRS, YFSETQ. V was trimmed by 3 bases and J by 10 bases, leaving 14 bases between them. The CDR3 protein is CASSSRDGRSPLHF. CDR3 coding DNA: TGCGCCAGCAGCTCCAGGGATGGACGATCACCCCTCCACTTT.

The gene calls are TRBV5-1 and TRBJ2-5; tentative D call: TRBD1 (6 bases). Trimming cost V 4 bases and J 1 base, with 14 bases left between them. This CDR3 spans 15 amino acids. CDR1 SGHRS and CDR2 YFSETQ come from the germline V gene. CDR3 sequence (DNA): TGCGCCAGCAGCCCAGCACCGGACAGCCAAGAGACCCAGTACTTC. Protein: CASSPAPDSQETQYF. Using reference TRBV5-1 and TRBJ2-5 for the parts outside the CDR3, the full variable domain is KAGVTQTPRYLIKTRGQQVTLSCSPISGHRSVSWYQQTPGQGLQFLFEYFSETQRNKGNFPGRFSGRQFSNSRSEMNVSTLELGDSALYLCASSPAPDSQETQYFGPGTRLLVL.

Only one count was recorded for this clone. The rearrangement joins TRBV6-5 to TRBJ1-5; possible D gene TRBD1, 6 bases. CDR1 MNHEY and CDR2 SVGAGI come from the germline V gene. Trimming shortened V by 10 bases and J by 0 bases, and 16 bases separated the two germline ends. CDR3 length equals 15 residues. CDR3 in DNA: TGTGCCACTCAGGCGGGACACCTTAGCAATCAGCCCCAGCATTTT. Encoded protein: CATQAGHLSNQPQHF.

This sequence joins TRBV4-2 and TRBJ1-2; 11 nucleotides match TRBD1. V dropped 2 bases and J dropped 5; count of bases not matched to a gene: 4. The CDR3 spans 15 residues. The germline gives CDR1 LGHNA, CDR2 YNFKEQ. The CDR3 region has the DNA TGTGCCAGCAGCCAAACCGGGACAGGGGGTTATGGCTACACCTTC. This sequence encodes CASSQTGTGGYGYTF.

The CDR3 DNA follows: TGTGCCAGCAGCCAAGGGGGGGGTAGTCGAGAGCAGTACTTC. Translating it yields CASSQGGGSREQYF. The chain employs TRBV11-3 and TRBJ2-7, with a possible D match to TRBD2 (7 bases). The length of the CDR3 is 14 residues. Trimming pared 5 bases from V and 7 bases from J, leaving 18 bases between. Germline CDR1 reads SGHNT; CDR2 reads YENEEA.

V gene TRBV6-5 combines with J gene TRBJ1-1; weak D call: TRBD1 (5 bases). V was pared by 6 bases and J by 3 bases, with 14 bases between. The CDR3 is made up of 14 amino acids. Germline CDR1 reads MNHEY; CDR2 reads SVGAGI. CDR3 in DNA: TGTGCCAGCAGACGGGACCTCCGGCACACTGAAGCTTTCTTT. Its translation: CASRRDLRHTEAFF.

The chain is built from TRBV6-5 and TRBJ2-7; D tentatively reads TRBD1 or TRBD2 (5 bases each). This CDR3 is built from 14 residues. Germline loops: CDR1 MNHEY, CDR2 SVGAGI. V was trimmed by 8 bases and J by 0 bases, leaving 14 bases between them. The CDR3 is CASGRQRGSYEQYF. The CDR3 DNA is TGTGCCAGCGGCCGTCAGAGGGGCTCCTACGAGCAGTACTTC.

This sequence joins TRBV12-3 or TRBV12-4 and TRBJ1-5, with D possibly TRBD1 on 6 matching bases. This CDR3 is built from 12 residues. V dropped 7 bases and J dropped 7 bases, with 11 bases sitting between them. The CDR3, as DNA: TGTGCCAGCACTCAAGGGGGACAGCCCCAGCATTTT. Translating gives CASTQGGQPQHF.

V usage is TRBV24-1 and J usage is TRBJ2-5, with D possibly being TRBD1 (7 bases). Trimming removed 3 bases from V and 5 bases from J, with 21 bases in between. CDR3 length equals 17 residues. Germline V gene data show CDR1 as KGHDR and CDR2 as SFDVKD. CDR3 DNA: TGTGCCACCAGTGATGGGCAGGGGGGCTTGGTGTGGGAGACCCAGTACTTC. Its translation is CATSDGQGGLVWETQYF.